This T cell receptor beta chain was sequenced for a study of early T cells in non-severe SARS-CoV-2 infection. The germline V gene encodes CDR1 SEHNR and CDR2 FQNEAQ (reference sequence). The V gene end was trimmed by 8 bases and the J gene end by 4 bases; junction bases not matched to a gene: 7. This CDR3 has 14 amino acids. One entry per CDR3 protein results from TCRdb running MiXCR on the 5' RACE reads. The sample holds about 48,000 distinct CDR3 sequences, 4.5% to 7% seen once. This TCR was sampled from an adult who was a healthcare worker with PCR-confirmed SARS-CoV-2 infection or an uninfected control (not recorded which). Sequenced: whole blood. The rearrangement joins TRBV7-9 to TRBJ2-1; TRBD2 agrees at 8 bases. The chain's CDR3 is CASCREGLYNEQFF. The CDR3, as DNA: TGTGCCAGCTGTCGGGAGGGCCTGTACAATGAGCAGTTCTTC.